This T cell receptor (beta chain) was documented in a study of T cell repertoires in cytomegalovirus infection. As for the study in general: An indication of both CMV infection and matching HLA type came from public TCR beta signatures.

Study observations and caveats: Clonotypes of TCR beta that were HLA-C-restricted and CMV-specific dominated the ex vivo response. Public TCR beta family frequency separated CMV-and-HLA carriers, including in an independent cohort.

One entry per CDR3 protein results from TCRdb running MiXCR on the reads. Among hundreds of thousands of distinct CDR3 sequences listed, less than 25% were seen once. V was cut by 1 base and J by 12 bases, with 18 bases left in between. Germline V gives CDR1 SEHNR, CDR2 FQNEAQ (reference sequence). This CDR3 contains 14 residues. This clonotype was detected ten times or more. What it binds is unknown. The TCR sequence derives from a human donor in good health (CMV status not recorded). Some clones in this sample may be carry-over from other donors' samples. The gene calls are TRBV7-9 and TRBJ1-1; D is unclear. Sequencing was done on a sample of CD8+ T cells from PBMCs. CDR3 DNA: TGTGCCAGCAGCTTAGGTAGCACAAACCATGGACCTTTCTTT. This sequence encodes CASSLGSTNHGPFF. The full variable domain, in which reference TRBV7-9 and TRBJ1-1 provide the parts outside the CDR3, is DTGVSQNPRHKITKRGQNVTFRCDPISEHNRLYWYRQTLGQGPEFLTYFQNEAQLEKSRLLSDRFSAERPKGSFSTLEIQRTEQGDSAMYLCASSLGSTNHGPFFGQGTRLTVV.